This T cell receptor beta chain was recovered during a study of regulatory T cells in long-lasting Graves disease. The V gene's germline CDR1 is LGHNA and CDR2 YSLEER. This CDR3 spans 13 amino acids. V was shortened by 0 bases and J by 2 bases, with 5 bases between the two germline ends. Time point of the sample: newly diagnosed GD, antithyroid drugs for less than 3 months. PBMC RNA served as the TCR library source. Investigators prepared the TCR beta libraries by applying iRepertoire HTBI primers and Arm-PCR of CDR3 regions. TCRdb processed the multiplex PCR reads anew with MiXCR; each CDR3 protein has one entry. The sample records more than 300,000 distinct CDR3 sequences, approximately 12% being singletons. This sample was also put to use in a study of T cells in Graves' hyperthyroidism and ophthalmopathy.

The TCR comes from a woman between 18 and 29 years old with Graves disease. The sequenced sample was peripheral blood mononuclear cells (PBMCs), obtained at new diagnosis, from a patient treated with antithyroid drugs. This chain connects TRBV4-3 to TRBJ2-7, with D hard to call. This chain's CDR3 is CASSQDRTYEQYF. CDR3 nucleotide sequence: TGCGCCAGCAGCCAAGACAGGACCTACGAGCAGTACTTC.